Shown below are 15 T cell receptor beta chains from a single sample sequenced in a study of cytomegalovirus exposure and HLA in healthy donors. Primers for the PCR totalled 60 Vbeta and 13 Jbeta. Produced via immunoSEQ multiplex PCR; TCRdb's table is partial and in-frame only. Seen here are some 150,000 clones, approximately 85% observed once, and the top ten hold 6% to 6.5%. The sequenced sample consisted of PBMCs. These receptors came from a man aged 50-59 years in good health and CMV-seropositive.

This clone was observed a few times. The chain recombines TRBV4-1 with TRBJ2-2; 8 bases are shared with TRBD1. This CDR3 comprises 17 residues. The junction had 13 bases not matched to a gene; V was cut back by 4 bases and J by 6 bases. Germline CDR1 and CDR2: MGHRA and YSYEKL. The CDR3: CASSPTPGQVKAGELFF. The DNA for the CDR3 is TGCGCCAGCAGCCCAACCCCGGGACAGGTGAAGGCCGGGGAGCTGTTTTTT.

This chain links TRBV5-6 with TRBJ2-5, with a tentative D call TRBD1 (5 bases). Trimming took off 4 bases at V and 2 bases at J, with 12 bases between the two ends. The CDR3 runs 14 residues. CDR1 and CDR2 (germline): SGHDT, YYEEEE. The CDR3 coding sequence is TGTGCCAGCAGCCTAGGCGCAGGGCAAGAGACCCAGTACTTC. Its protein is CASSLGAGQETQYF.

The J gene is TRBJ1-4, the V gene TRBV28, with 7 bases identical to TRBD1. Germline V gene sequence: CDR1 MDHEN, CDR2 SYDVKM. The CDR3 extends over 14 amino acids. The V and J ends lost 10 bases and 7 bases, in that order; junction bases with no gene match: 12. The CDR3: CATAPGQLAEKLFF. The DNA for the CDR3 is TGTGCCACCGCCCCGGGACAGCTAGCTGAAAAACTGTTTTTT. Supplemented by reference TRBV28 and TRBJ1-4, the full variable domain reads DVKVTQSSRYLVKRTGEKVFLECVQDMDHENMFWYRQDPGLGLRLIYFSYDVKMKEKGDIPEGYSVSREKKERFSLILESASTNQTSMYLCATAPGQLAEKLFFGSGTQLSVL.

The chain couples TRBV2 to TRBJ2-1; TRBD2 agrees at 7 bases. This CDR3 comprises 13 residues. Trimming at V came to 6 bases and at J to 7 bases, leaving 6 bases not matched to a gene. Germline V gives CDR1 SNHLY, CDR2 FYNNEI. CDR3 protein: CASSRDYRNEQFF. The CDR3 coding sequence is TGTGCCAGCAGCCGGGACTATAGAAATGAGCAGTTCTTC.

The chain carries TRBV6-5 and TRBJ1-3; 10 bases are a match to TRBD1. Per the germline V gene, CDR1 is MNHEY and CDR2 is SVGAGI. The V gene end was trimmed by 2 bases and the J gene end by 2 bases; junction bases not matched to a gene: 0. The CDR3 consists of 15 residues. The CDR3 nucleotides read TGTGCCAGCAGTTACGGGACAGGGGCTGGAAACACCATATATTTT. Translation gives CASSYGTGAGNTIYF.

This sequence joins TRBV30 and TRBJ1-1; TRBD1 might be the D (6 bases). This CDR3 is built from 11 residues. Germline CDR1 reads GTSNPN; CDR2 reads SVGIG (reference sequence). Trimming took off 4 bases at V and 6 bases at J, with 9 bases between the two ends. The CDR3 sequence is CAWTGGPEAFF. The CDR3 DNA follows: TGTGCCTGGACTGGGGGCCCTGAAGCTTTCTTT.

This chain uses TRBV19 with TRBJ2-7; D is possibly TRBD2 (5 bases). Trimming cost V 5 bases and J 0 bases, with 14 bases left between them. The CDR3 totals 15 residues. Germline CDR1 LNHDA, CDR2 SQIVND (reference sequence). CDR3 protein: CASSVSGSSSYEQYF. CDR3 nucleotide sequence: TGTGCCAGTAGTGTAAGCGGCAGTAGCTCCTACGAGCAGTACTTC.

CDR3 DNA sequence: TGTGCCAGCAGGGGCGGGGAAGCTTTCTTT. The encoded protein is CASRGGEAFF. The V and J genes are TRBV9 and TRBJ1-1; D remains unclear. Germline loops: CDR1 SGDLS, CDR2 YYNGEE. V lost 5 bases and J lost 8, with 7 bases in between. The CDR3 totals 10 residues.

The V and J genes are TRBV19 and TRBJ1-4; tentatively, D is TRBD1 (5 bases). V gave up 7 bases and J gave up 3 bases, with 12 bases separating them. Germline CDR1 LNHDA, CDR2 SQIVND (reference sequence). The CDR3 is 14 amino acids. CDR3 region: CASTPTGANEKLFF. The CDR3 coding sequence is TGTGCCAGTACCCCCACGGGGGCTAATGAAAAACTGTTTTTT.

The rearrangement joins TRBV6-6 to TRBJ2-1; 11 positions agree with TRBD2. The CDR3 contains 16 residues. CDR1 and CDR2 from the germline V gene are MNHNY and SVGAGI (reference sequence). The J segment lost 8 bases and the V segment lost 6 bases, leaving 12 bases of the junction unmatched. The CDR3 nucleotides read TGTGCCAGCAGCAATTACCCTAGCGGGAGGAGGTATGAGCAGTTCTTC. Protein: CASSNYPSGRRYEQFF.

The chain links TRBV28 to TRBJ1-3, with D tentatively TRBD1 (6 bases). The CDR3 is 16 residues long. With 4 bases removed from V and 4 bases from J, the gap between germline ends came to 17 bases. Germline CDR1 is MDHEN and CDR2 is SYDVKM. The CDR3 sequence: CASSSARGAVGNTIYF. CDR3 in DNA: TGTGCCAGCAGTTCGGCCCGGGGGGCAGTGGGAAACACCATATATTTT.

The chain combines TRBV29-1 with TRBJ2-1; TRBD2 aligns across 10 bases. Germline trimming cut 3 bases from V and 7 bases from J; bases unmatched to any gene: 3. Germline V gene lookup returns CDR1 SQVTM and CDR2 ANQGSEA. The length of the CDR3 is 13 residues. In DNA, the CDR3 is TGCAGCGTTGATAGCGGGAGGCGGAATGAGCAGTTCTTC. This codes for CSVDSGRRNEQFF.

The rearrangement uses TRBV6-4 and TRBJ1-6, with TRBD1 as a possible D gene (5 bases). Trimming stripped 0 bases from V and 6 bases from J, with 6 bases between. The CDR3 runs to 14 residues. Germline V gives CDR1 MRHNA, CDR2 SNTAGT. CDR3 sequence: CASSDSGGNSPLHF. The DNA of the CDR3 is TGTGCCAGCAGTGACTCGGGGGGTAATTCACCCCTCCACTTT.

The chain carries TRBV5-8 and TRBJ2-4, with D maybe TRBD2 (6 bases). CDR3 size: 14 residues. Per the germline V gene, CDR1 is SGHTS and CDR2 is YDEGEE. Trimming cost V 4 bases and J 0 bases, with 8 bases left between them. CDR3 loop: CASSGGLAKNIQYF. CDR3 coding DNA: TGTGCCAGCAGCGGGGGACTAGCCAAAAACATTCAGTACTTC.

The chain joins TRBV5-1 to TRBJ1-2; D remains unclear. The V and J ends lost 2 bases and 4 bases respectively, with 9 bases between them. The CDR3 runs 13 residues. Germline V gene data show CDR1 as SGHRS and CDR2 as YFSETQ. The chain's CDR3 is CASSFEGGYGYTF. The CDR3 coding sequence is TGCGCCAGCAGCTTTGAGGGCGGCTATGGCTACACCTTC.